The text below deals with one T cell receptor (beta chain). The ends were cut back, 1 base at V and 5 bases at J, with 11 bases in the middle. Germline V gives CDR1 LGHDT, CDR2 YNNKEL (reference sequence). CDR3 length equals 14 residues. How the authors handled the data: Counts of nucleated cells, estimated from reference gene primer amplification, were obtained. Measured with immunoSEQ multiplex PCR; TCRdb has only the in-frame clones, and not every one. The DNA gave D and trimming, while V, J and clone size come from that table. The table includes 100,000 to 150,000 clones, roughly 85% detected once. This sample was taken from a study of blood T cell repertoires in COVID-19. Looking at the study overall: Samples came from the United States, Italy and Spain, spanning acute and convalescent COVID-19. The analysed material was cDNA or gDNA that came from T cells, B-cell-depleted T cells, or PBMCs.

The chain uses TRBV3-1 (or the pseudogene TRBV3-2) and TRBJ1-1; perhaps TRBD1 as D (6 bases). Sequencing was done on a sample of peripheral blood. The receptor was isolated from a woman of 80 years or more with acute or convalescent COVID-19. CDR3: CASSQVSGVTEAFF. The DNA of the CDR3 is TGTGCCAGCAGCCAAGTTTCAGGGGTGACTGAAGCTTTCTTT.